The rows below give T cell receptor beta chains drawn from one sample of a study of blood T cell repertoires in COVID-19. Repertoires were generated with immunoSEQ multiplex PCR, while TCRdb's copy carries only in-frame clones and drops some. The data contain 30,000 to 40,000 clones, 80% of them seen just once; the ten biggest clones take up 13% to 15%. Specimen: peripheral blood. All receptors derive from a woman in her 70s with acute or convalescent COVID-19. The CDR3 runs from the conserved cysteine through the conserved F or W. The order of the fields is D gene, J gene, V gene, clone size, CDR3 protein, CDR3 DNA. A D gene is named only where the DNA matches it firmly. Clone size is shown for a subset of rows, as once, few, many or a class of expanded clone.

d_gene: TRBD1; j_gene: TRBJ2-7; v_gene: TRBV19; abundance: .; CDR3aa: CASSSDRGAREQYF; CDR3nt: TGTGCCAGTAGTTCAGACAGGGGGGCAAGGGAGCAGTACTTC
d_gene: .; j_gene: TRBJ1-4; v_gene: TRBV19; abundance: .; CDR3aa: CASARWARRGNEKLFF; CDR3nt: TGTGCCAGTGCAAGATGGGCGCGGCGGGGTAATGAAAAACTGTTTTTT
d_gene: .; j_gene: TRBJ1-1; v_gene: TRBV28; abundance: .; CDR3aa: CASRPSGTRGEAFF; CDR3nt: TGTGCCAGCAGACCTTCCGGGACCAGGGGTGAAGCTTTCTTT
d_gene: TRBD1; j_gene: TRBJ1-4; v_gene: TRBV6-5; abundance: many; CDR3aa: CASNLLGQGGEKLFF; CDR3nt: TGTGCCAGCAACCTACTGGGACAGGGCGGTGAAAAACTGTTTTTT
d_gene: TRBD1; j_gene: TRBJ1-2; v_gene: TRBV7-9; abundance: .; CDR3aa: CASEDRGHGYTF; CDR3nt: TGTGCCAGCGAGGACAGGGGGCACGGCTACACCTTC
d_gene: .; j_gene: TRBJ2-1; v_gene: TRBV5-1; abundance: .; CDR3aa: CASSLDGRGHNEQFF; CDR3nt: TGCGCCAGCAGCTTGGACGGCAGGGGACACAATGAGCAGTTCTTC
d_gene: .; j_gene: TRBJ2-7; v_gene: TRBV2; abundance: once; CDR3aa: CASSRDSYEQYF; CDR3nt: TGTGCCAGCAGTCGGGATAGCTACGAGCAGTACTTC
d_gene: .; j_gene: TRBJ2-6; v_gene: TRBV28; abundance: .; CDR3aa: CASSFPGIGAGANVLTF; CDR3nt: TGTGCCAGCAGTTTTCCTGGGATAGGGGCTGGGGCCAACGTCCTGACTTTC
d_gene: TRBD1; j_gene: TRBJ2-7; v_gene: TRBV6-1; abundance: .; CDR3aa: CASSDRDRGPYEQYF; CDR3nt: TGTGCCAGCAGTGACAGGGACAGGGGACCTTACGAGCAGTACTTC
d_gene: TRBD1; j_gene: TRBJ2-7; v_gene: TRBV6-6; abundance: .; CDR3aa: CASSLTGTGNYEQYF; CDR3nt: TGTGCCAGCAGCCTCACTGGGACAGGGAACTACGAGCAGTACTTC
d_gene: TRBD2; j_gene: TRBJ2-1; v_gene: TRBV27; abundance: .; CDR3aa: CASSPRSGVAYNEQFF; CDR3nt: TGTGCCAGCAGTCCCCGTAGCGGGGTAGCCTACAATGAGCAGTTCTTC
d_gene: .; j_gene: TRBJ2-7; v_gene: TRBV21-1; abundance: .; CDR3aa: CASSKEQRSSYEQYF; CDR3nt: TGTGCCAGCAGCAAAGAGCAGCGGAGCTCCTACGAGCAGTACTTC
d_gene: .; j_gene: TRBJ2-7; v_gene: TRBV5-6; abundance: .; CDR3aa: CASSSPRASYEQYF; CDR3nt: TGTGCCAGCAGCTCACCCAGGGCCTCCTACGAGCAGTACTTC
d_gene: .; j_gene: TRBJ1-5; v_gene: TRBV7-2; abundance: .; CDR3aa: CASSLEVAGPQHF; CDR3nt: TGTGCCAGCAGCTTAGAAGTGGCGGGGCCCCAGCATTTT
d_gene: .; j_gene: TRBJ1-1; v_gene: TRBV5-1; abundance: .; CDR3aa: CASSLVGGETEAFF; CDR3nt: TGCGCCAGCAGCTTGGTAGGGGGAGAGACTGAAGCTTTCTTT
d_gene: TRBD1; j_gene: TRBJ1-5; v_gene: TRBV28; abundance: .; CDR3aa: CASSFRGQGSQPQHF; CDR3nt: TGTGCCAGCAGTTTTAGGGGACAGGGTTCGCAGCCCCAGCATTTT
d_gene: TRBD2; j_gene: TRBJ2-3; v_gene: TRBV24-1; abundance: .; CDR3aa: CATSDPLGLAGADTQYF; CDR3nt: TGTGCCACCAGTGACCCGCTCGGACTAGCGGGAGCAGATACGCAGTATTTT
d_gene: TRBD2; j_gene: TRBJ2-1; v_gene: TRBV28; abundance: .; CDR3aa: CASSLRLAVSYNEQFF; CDR3nt: TGTGCCAGCAGTTTAAGGCTAGCGGTCTCCTACAATGAGCAGTTCTTC
d_gene: .; j_gene: TRBJ2-1; v_gene: TRBV1; abundance: .; CDR3aa: CTSSRPSGGAGVHDEQFF; CDR3nt: TGCACCAGCAGCCGCCCCAGCGGTGGAGCGGGAGTTCATGATGAGCAGTTCTTC
d_gene: .; j_gene: TRBJ2-1; v_gene: TRBV5-4; abundance: .; CDR3aa: CASSSHGRSAYNEQFF; CDR3nt: TGTGCCAGCAGCTCTCACGGGAGATCGGCCTACAATGAGCAGTTCTTC
d_gene: .; j_gene: TRBJ2-3; v_gene: TRBV9; abundance: .; CDR3aa: CASSLTTSNKNADTQYF; CDR3nt: TGTGCCAGCAGCCTAACCACTAGCAACAAAAATGCGGATACGCAGTATTTT
d_gene: .; j_gene: TRBJ2-2; v_gene: TRBV5-4; abundance: .; CDR3aa: CASSVWTVAGELFF; CDR3nt: TGTGCCAGCAGCGTATGGACAGTCGCCGGGGAGCTGTTTTTT
d_gene: TRBD2; j_gene: TRBJ2-1; v_gene: TRBV6-2/TRBV6-3; abundance: .; CDR3aa: CASSPRRLAGAAEQFF; CDR3nt: TGTGCCAGCAGTCCCCGGCGACTAGCGGGAGCGGCTGAGCAGTTCTTC
d_gene: TRBD1; j_gene: TRBJ2-4; v_gene: TRBV29-1; abundance: medium-sized; CDR3aa: CSIRQGMNIQYF; CDR3nt: TGCAGCATTCGACAGGGAATGAACATTCAGTACTTC
d_gene: .; j_gene: TRBJ2-5; v_gene: TRBV3-1/TRBV3-2; abundance: .; CDR3aa: CASSQDYPGGRETQYF; CDR3nt: TGTGCCAGCAGCCAAGATTATCCAGGGGGGAGAGAGACCCAGTACTTC
d_gene: TRBD1; j_gene: TRBJ1-2; v_gene: TRBV6-5; abundance: .; CDR3aa: CASKLTGGFNYGYTF; CDR3nt: TGTGCCAGCAAACTGACAGGGGGCTTTAACTATGGCTACACCTTC
d_gene: TRBD1; j_gene: TRBJ2-2; v_gene: TRBV5-4; abundance: once; CDR3aa: CASSLGQARSTGELFF; CDR3nt: TGTGCCAGCAGCCTAGGACAGGCGCGGTCCACCGGGGAGCTGTTTTTT
d_gene: .; j_gene: TRBJ1-4; v_gene: TRBV6-2/TRBV6-3; abundance: .; CDR3aa: CASSHQRGGGEKLFF; CDR3nt: TGTGCCAGCAGCCACCAGAGGGGAGGAGGTGAAAAACTGTTTTTT